Following are 5 T cell receptor beta chains from one sample sequenced in a study of blood T cell repertoires in COVID-19. Assay used: immunoSEQ multiplex PCR; TCRdb lists only in-frame clones, some missing. Found here are about 210,000 clones, almost 85% of them singletons; the top ten hold 7.6%. Material for sequencing was peripheral blood. These receptors were collected from a woman aged 50 to 60 with active or convalescent COVID-19.

The chain links TRBV2 to TRBJ2-7, with a possible D match to TRBD1 (5 bases). This CDR3 is built from 13 residues. CDR1 and CDR2 (germline): SNHLY, FYNNEI. Trimming pared 4 bases from V and 2 bases from J, leaving 9 bases between. This CDR3 reads CASSGGGTYEQYV. CDR3 in DNA: TGTGCCAGCAGTGGGGGCGGCACCTACGAGCAGTACGTC.

CDR3 residues: CASSFTGIPEAFF. CDR3 nucleotides: TGTGCCAGCAGCTTTACAGGGATCCCTGAAGCTTTCTTT. The chain has TRBV7-9 and TRBJ1-1; possibly TRBD1 for D (6 bases). The V end was cut by 3 bases, the J end by 6 bases, with 11 bases between. Germline V gives CDR1 SEHNR, CDR2 FQNEAQ (reference sequence). This CDR3 is built from 13 residues.

The CDR3 DNA is TGCAGCGTTGGTCAGGGAAGTGAAAAACTGTTTTTT. Translated, it gives CSVGQGSEKLFF. The chain recombines TRBV29-1 with TRBJ1-4; TRBD1 is a possible D gene (5 bases). Germline values: CDR1 SQVTM, CDR2 ANQGSEA. The CDR3 has 12 amino acids. The germline V and J ends were trimmed by 4 bases and 7 bases, with 10 bases remaining between them. The full variable domain, with the rest looked up from reference TRBV29-1 and TRBJ1-4, is SAVISQKPSRDICQRGTSLTIQCQVDSQVTMMFWYRQQPGQSLTLIATANQGSEATYESGFVIDKFPISRPNLTFSTLTVSNMSPEDSSIYLCSVGQGSEKLFFGSGTQLSVL.

This clone was counted a single time. This chain links TRBV5-1 with TRBJ1-5; a possible D gene is TRBD1 (6 bases). Germline values: CDR1 SGHRS, CDR2 YFSETQ. V shed 2 bases and J shed 7 bases, with 16 bases lying between them. The CDR3 totals 15 residues. CDR3 loop: CASSLGGQLEQPQHF. In nucleotides, the CDR3 is TGCGCCAGCAGCTTAGGTGGACAGTTGGAGCAGCCCCAGCATTTT.

The J gene is TRBJ1-4, the V gene TRBV4-1; possibly TRBD1 for D (5 bases). Trimming left V 3 bases short and J 7 bases short, with 12 bases between. This CDR3 is built from 14 residues. Germline CDR1 and CDR2: MGHRA and YSYEKL. In DNA, the CDR3 is TGCGCCAGCAGCCACAGGGCCGGTGGTGAAAAACTGTTTTTT. It yields the protein CASSHRAGGEKLFF.